The sequence of this T cell receptor (beta chain) was determined in a study of shared clonotypes between healthy human individuals. CD8 cells regarded as naive lacked CD45RO, were positively chosen for CCR7, and omitted terminally differentiated effector memory CD45RA+ cells. Produced via immunoSEQ multiplex PCR; TCRdb's table is partial and in-frame only. This sample yields roughly 2,000,000 clones, of which just under 95% are seen a single time; more than 0.9% belongs to the top ten. The germline V gene has CDR1 MNHEY and CDR2 SMNVEV (reference sequence). The germline V and J ends were trimmed by 5 bases and 3 bases, with 21 bases remaining between them. The CDR3 runs to 17 residues.

The sequencing sample was made of naive CD8+ T cells sorted from blood. The J gene is TRBJ2-3, the V gene TRBV27; D not certain. This receptor was taken from a man between 18 and 35 years old in good health. In nucleotides, the CDR3 is TGTGCCAGCAGTCCCACCCCTGACCTTGACACGACAGATACGCAGTATTTT. This translates into CASSPTPDLDTTDTQYF.